The next 16 T cell receptor beta chains were all read from a single sample in a study of T cells after somatic rescue of genetic block. Clones were read by immunoSEQ multiplex PCR, and TCRdb kept only the in-frame ones, dropping some. The data contain 85,000 to 100,000 clones, approximately 90% of them seen just once; the ten biggest clones take up 1.5% to 2%. Source material: peripheral blood mononuclear cells (PBMCs). Receptors originate from a young woman.

The V call is TRBV28, the J call TRBJ2-7, with a possible D match to TRBD1 (5 bases). Germline values: CDR1 MDHEN, CDR2 SYDVKM. V lost 2 bases to trimming and J lost 5 bases, with 19 bases between them. The CDR3 totals 16 residues. The CDR3 region is CASSLPKDTLSHEQYF. In DNA form, the CDR3 reads TGTGCCAGCAGTTTACCTAAGGACACCTTATCCCACGAGCAGTACTTC.

This chain links TRBV5-1 with TRBJ1-1; D is unresolved. The CDR3 has 14 amino acids. Germline V lookup: CDR1 SGHRS, CDR2 YFSETQ. With 0 bases removed from V and 2 bases from J, the gap between germline ends came to 8 bases. This CDR3 reads CASSLVDTNTEAFF. The CDR3 DNA reads as TGCGCCAGCAGCTTGGTCGACACCAACACTGAAGCTTTCTTT.

This chain joins TRBV6-1 and TRBJ1-5, with TRBD1 identical over 7 bases. Trimming removed 1 base from V and 1 base from J; junction bases left unmatched: 4. The CDR3 length is 16 residues. Germline V gene lookup returns CDR1 MNHNS and CDR2 SASEGT. The CDR3 spells CASSEVGTASNQPQHF. CDR3 coding DNA: TGTGCCAGCAGTGAAGTTGGGACAGCAAGCAATCAGCCCCAGCATTTT.

The rearrangement joins TRBV9 to TRBJ2-7; perhaps TRBD1 as D (5 bases). The DNA end lines up better with TRBJ2-5; the J call may be wrong. The CDR3 totals 15 residues. CDR1 and CDR2 (germline): SGDLS, YYNGEE. The CDR3 here is CASSVEQGRRETQYF. The CDR3 DNA follows: TGTGCCAGCAGCGTAGAGCAGGGCCGTCGGGAGACCCAGTACTTC.

The V and J genes are TRBV6-5 and TRBJ1-2, with D perhaps TRBD1 (6 bases). V was clipped by 6 bases and J by 3 bases, with 17 bases between them. CDR1 is MNHEY and CDR2 is SVGAGI in the germline V gene. The CDR3 loop spans 15 amino acids. CDR3 sequence (DNA): TGTGCCAGCAGCCTCACCAGGGGAAAGGACTATGGCTACACCTTC. Translated: CASSLTRGKDYGYTF.

This clone was recorded a few times. Distinct nucleotide sequences in the sample also encode this CDR3. V is TRBV27 and J is TRBJ1-1; possibly TRBD1 for D (5 bases). V lost 8 bases, J lost 5 bases, and 15 bases lay in between. This CDR3 has 13 amino acids. CDR1 MNHEY and CDR2 SMNVEV come from the germline V gene (reference sequence). The CDR3 DNA sequence: TGTGCCAGCTCCTACCAGCGGGGGACTGAAGCTTTCTTT. Amino acids: CASSYQRGTEAFF.

The chain employs TRBV19 and TRBJ1-5; D call uncertain. Germline CDR1 is LNHDA and CDR2 is SQIVND (reference sequence). With 3 bases removed from V and 7 bases from J, the gap between germline ends came to 7 bases. The CDR3 is 12 amino acids. The CDR3 spells CASSIPQQPQHF. As DNA, the CDR3 is TGTGCCAGTAGTATTCCCCAACAGCCCCAGCATTTT.

V is TRBV11-2 and J is TRBJ2-5; 9 bases align to TRBD2. Losses at the gene ends were 0 bases for V and 5 bases for J; bases not matched to a gene: 7. CDR3 length: 16 residues. CDR1 and CDR2 (germline): SGHAT, FQNNGV. CDR3 loop: CASSLDIASGKETQYF. Here the CDR3 DNA reads TGTGCCAGCAGCTTAGACATCGCTAGCGGGAAGGAGACCCAGTACTTC.

The chain combines TRBV18 with TRBJ1-2; tentatively, D is TRBD1 (6 bases). V lost 6 bases, J lost 6 bases, and 17 bases lay in between. Looked up from germline, CDR1 is KGHSH and CDR2 is LQKENI. CDR3 length equals 14 residues. Here the CDR3 DNA reads TGTGCCAGCTCGCCTGACAGGAGTCCCCATGGCTACACCTTC. This encodes CASSPDRSPHGYTF.

CDR3 region: CASSSGTSGRAGNEQFF. CDR3 nucleotide sequence: TGTGCCAGCAGTTCCGGGACTAGCGGGAGGGCCGGGAATGAGCAGTTCTTC. The V gene is TRBV27, the J gene TRBJ2-1; 16 bases fit TRBD2. Trimming removed 4 bases from V and 7 bases from J; junction bases left unmatched: 7. The germline V gene has CDR1 MNHEY and CDR2 SMNVEV (reference sequence). The CDR3 covers 17 residues.

V and J are TRBV29-1 and TRBJ2-1; 11 bases map to TRBD2. Germline lookup yields CDR1 SQVTM and CDR2 ANQGSEA. This CDR3 contains 16 residues. With V trimmed by 0 bases and J by 7 bases, 8 bases remained unmatched. The CDR3 sequence is CSVEDPASGRMNEQFF. In nucleotides, the CDR3 is TGCAGCGTTGAAGATCCGGCTAGCGGGAGGATGAATGAGCAGTTCTTC.

The V and J genes are TRBV2 and TRBJ2-7; D may match TRBD1 or TRBD2 (5 bases each). Trimming left V 7 bases short and J 5 bases short, with 18 bases between. Germline CDR1 SNHLY, CDR2 FYNNEI. The CDR3 length is 14 residues. This CDR3 reads CASKNQGVNHEQYF. The DNA of the CDR3 is TGTGCCAGCAAGAATCAGGGAGTCAACCACGAGCAGTACTTC.

This sequence joins TRBV12-5 and TRBJ2-1; D might be TRBD1 (6 bases). The CDR3 is 15 residues long. Germline-derived CDR1 and CDR2 are LGHNT and FRNRAP. V was shortened by 4 bases and J by 9 bases, with 19 bases between the two germline ends. In DNA form, the CDR3 reads TGTGCTAGTGGTTCACTCTCACAGGGTCTCGCTGAGCAGTTCTTC. It translates to CASGSLSQGLAEQFF. The variable domain in full, with the rest retrieved from reference TRBV12-5 and TRBJ2-1, is DARVTQTPRHKVTEMGQEVTMRCQPILGHNTVFWYRQTMMQGLELLAYFRNRAPLDDSGMPKDRFSAEMPDATLATLKIQPSEPRDSAVYFCASGSLSQGLAEQFFGPGTRLTVL.

The V call is TRBV2, the J call TRBJ1-5; D possibly corresponds to TRBD1 (5 bases). This CDR3 contains 14 residues. Trimming shortened V by 10 bases and J by 7 bases, and 20 bases separated the two germline ends. Per germline, CDR1 SNHLY and CDR2 FYNNEI. In DNA form, the CDR3 reads TGTGCCACCACCCCCCGGGGGTCGGGACAGCCCCAGCATTTT. Translated, it gives CATTPRGSGQPQHF.

CDR3 bases: TGTGCCAGCAGCCCCCGACCCACAGGGGGGGATGGCTACACCTTC. Its translation: CASSPRPTGGDGYTF. The rearrangement joins TRBV7-2 to TRBJ1-2; 8 bases agree with TRBD1. J gave up 6 bases and V 5 bases, and 11 bases lay outside the gene matches. Germline CDR1 reads SGHTA; CDR2 reads FQGNSA. The CDR3 extends over 15 amino acids.

The genes are TRBV28 and TRBJ2-3; D may be TRBD2 (5 bases). Trimming removed 3 bases from V and 1 base from J, with 17 bases in between. Per the germline V gene, CDR1 is MDHEN and CDR2 is SYDVKM. This CDR3 has 17 amino acids. CDR3 nucleotides: TGTGCCAGCAGTTTGCCTCTGCCGGGAAAGGGCACAGATACGCAGTATTTT. Protein product: CASSLPLPGKGTDTQYF.